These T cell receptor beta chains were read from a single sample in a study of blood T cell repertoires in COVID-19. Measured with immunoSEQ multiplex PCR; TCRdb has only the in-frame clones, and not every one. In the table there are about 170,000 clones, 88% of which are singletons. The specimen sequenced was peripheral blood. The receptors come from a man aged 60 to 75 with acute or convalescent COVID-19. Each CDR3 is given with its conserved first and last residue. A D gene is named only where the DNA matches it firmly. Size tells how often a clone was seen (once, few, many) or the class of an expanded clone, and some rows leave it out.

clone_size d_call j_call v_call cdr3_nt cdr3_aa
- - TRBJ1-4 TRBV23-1 TGCGCCAGCAGTCAAACGGGACACCGTCCGCCAACTAATGAAAAACTGTTTTTT CASSQTGHRPPTNEKLFF
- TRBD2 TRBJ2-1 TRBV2 TGTGCCAGCAGTGCTGATAGGGGTGGGGGGGGCAATGAGCAGTTCTTC CASSADRGGGGNEQFF
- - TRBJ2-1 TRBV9 TGTGCCAGCAGCGCGACGGCGGATTCCTACAATGAGCAGTTCTTC CASSATADSYNEQFF
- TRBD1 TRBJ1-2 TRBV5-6 TGTGCCAGCAGCTTGAGAACTTGGGACAGGCGTTCAAACTATGGCTACACCTTC CASSLRTWDRRSNYGYTF
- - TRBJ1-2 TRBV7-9 TGTGCCAGCAGCTTAGTGGGGGGTTCTAACTATGGCTACACCTTC CASSLVGGSNYGYTF
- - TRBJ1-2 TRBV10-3 TGTGCCATCAGTGAAGGGGTCCTCTATGGCTACACCTTC CAISEGVLYGYTF
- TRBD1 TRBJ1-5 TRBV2 TGTGCCAGCAGTGAAAGGGACAGGAATCAGCCCCAGCATTTT CASSERDRNQPQHF
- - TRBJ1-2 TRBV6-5 TGTGCCAGCAGTTACTCCGGGGATGGCTACACCTTC CASSYSGDGYTF
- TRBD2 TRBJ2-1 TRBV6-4 TGTGCCAGCAGTGAGGCGGGGGGTTACAATGAGCAGTTCTTC CASSEAGGYNEQFF
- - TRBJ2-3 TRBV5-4 TGTGCCAGCAGCCCCGGACTGGGGATGGAGACGCAGTATTTT CASSPGLGMETQYF
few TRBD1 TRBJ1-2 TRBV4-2 TGTGCCAGCAGCCAAGACCCTAGGCCAGGGGGCCATCTCTATGGCTACACCTTC CASSQDPRPGGHLYGYTF
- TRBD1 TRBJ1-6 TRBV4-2 TGTGCCAGCAGCCACCCGGACAGGGTTCATTCACCCCTCCACTTT CASSHPDRVHSPLHF
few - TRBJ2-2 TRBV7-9 TGTGCCAGCAGCGCTGGACTCGTCGCCGGGGAGCTGTTTTTT CASSAGLVAGELFF
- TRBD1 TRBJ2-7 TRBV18 TGTGCCAGCTCACGAAAGGACAGGGGCGAGCAGTACTTC CASSRKDRGEQYF
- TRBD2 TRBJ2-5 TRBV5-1 TGCGCCAGCAGTCGGGGGGGTCAAGAGACCCAGTACTTC CASSRGGQETQYF
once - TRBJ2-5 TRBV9 TGTGCCAGCAGCGTAAGCGGGTTCACGGCAGAGACCCAGTACTTC CASSVSGFTAETQYF
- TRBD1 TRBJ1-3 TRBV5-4 TGTGCCAGCAGCTTGGGGCAGGGGGCGGGCGCTGGAAACACCATATATTTT CASSLGQGAGAGNTIYF
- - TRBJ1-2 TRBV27 TGTGCCAGCAGTGCACAGGGTCCCTATGGCTACACCTTC CASSAQGPYGYTF
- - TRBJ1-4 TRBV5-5 TGTGCCAGCAGCGCCCAGGGTCTTGGGACTAATGAAAAACTGTTTTTT CASSAQGLGTNEKLFF
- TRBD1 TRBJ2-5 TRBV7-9 TGTGCCAGCAGCCTTTCGACAGGGGCATTACAAGAGACCCAGTACTTC CASSLSTGALQETQYF
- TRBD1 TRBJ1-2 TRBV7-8 TGTGCCAGCAGCCCGACAGGGGAGGGGGGCTACACCTTC CASSPTGEGGYTF
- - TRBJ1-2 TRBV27 TGTGCCAGCAGTTCGACTCCTTCGGGGGGCTACACCTTC CASSSTPSGGYTF
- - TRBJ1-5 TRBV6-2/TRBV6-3 TGTGCCAGCAGTTACAGTAGCTTGTATAGCAATCAGCCCCAGCATTTT CASSYSSLYSNQPQHF